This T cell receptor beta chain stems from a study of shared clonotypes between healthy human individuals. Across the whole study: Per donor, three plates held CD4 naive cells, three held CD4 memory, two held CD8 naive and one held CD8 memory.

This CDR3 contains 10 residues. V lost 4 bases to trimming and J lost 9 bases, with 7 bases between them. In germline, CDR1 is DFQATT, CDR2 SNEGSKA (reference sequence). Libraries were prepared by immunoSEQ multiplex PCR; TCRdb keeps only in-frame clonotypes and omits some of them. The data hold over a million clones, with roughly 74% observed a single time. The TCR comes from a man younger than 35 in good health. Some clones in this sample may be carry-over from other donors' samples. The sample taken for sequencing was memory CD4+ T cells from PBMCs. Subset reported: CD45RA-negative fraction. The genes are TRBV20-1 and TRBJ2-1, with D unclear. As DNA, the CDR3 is TGCAGTGCTACTAGGTCTGAGCAGTTCTTC. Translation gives CSATRSEQFF.